Below, one TCR beta chain is given with its context. TCR alpha and beta CDR3 regions were amplified from RNA using iRepertoire nested multiplex PCR. TCRdb used MiXCR to reprocess the multiplex PCR reads, holding one entry per CDR3 protein. Altogether about 130,000 distinct CDR3 sequences are present, 24% being singletons, with the ten largest covering over 25%. V lost 3 bases, J lost 2 bases, and 11 bases lay in between. This CDR3 is built from 15 residues. This sample is drawn from a study of glioma-infiltrating T cells. The TCR was taken from a human donor with low-grade glioma or glioblastoma, undergoing nonglioma brain surgery, or in good health (not recorded which). Sequencing input: glioma tissue, nonneoplastic brain tissue, or PBMCs (not recorded which). The gene calls are TRBV12-3 or TRBV12-4 and TRBJ1-5; D may be TRBD1 (5 bases). Here the CDR3 reads CASSFGGGGNQPQHF. CDR3 coding DNA: TGTGCCAGCAGTTTTGGGGGGGGAGGCAATCAGCCCCAGCATTTT.